The sequence of this T cell receptor (beta chain) was determined in a study of cytomegalovirus exposure and HLA in healthy donors. About the study: Early released data comprised around 79 million unique TCRs from HLA-typed donors. Findings and limits, study-wide: Previously analyzed data showed that most TCR beta V segments were productive at a frequency of about 90% or about 30%.

The V and J ends lost 5 bases and 1 base respectively, with 9 bases between them. The CDR3 runs to 14 residues. CDR1 is MGHDK and CDR2 is SYGVNS in the germline V gene. This PCR relied on a set of 60 Vbeta primers and 13 Jbeta primers. Repertoires were generated with immunoSEQ multiplex PCR, while TCRdb's copy carries only in-frame clones and drops some. The sample contains about 89,000 clones, more than 55% of which appear only once. Comment on this clone: The antigen remains undetermined.

The chain uses TRBV25-1 and TRBJ1-5; perhaps TRBD1 as D (5 bases). Sequencing was done on a sample of PBMCs. The clonotype originates from a human donor in good health. The CDR3: CASSKGLSNQPQHF. The CDR3 DNA follows: TGTGCCAGCAGTAAGGGGTTGAGCAATCAGCCCCAGCATTTT.